These 2 T cell receptor beta chains share one sample of origin, sequenced in a study of cytomegalovirus exposure and HLA in healthy donors (dated by TCRdb to the late 2010s). Library method: the immunoSEQ multiplex PCR assay. For the multiplex PCR, a mixture combining 60 forward primers for TCR Vbeta segments and 13 reverse primers for TCR Jbeta segments was used. As stored in TCRdb, this immuneACCESS dataset retains in-frame rearrangements with V and J assigned. A fraction of the clones does not appear; measured against another copy, unresolved V genes explain less than half of the discrepancy, and the remainder lacks a known reason. The sample profile shows 200,000 to 250,000 clones; 80% to 85% of them were found once. Roughly 0.75% of the sample is taken by the ten largest. Sequencing was carried out using PBMCs. The receptors were sampled from a boy aged 2-15 years in good health and CMV-seronegative.

The chain joins TRBV6-1 to TRBJ1-4; D is undetermined. This CDR3 is built from 13 residues. Trimming left V 7 bases short and J 4 bases short, with 10 bases between. CDR1 is MNHNS and CDR2 is SASEGT in the germline V gene. CDR3: CASMQAINEKLFF. CDR3 DNA: TGTGCCAGCATGCAGGCCATTAATGAAAAACTGTTTTTT.

V usage is TRBV13 and J usage is TRBJ2-1; 9 bases map to TRBD2. The germline V gene has CDR1 PRHDT and CDR2 FYEKMQ (reference sequence). V trimming: 3 bases; J trimming: 4 bases; junction bases outside the gene matches: 4. The CDR3 covers 15 residues. The DNA of the CDR3 is TGTGCCAGCAGCTTCCCAGCGGGAGGATACAATGAGCAGTTCTTC. As protein: CASSFPAGGYNEQFF.